This T cell receptor beta chain stems from a study of blood T cells in healthy people across ages. This clonotype was observed a single time. CDR1 and CDR2 (germline): LGHNT, FRNRAP. Trimming cost V 6 bases and J 8 bases, with 10 bases left between them. This CDR3 is built from 11 residues. A second PCR of roughly 6 to 12 cycles used a sample-barcoded 5' primer and a J-beta primer mix. TCRdb re-derived calls from the 5' RACE reads in MiXCR, one entry per CDR3 protein. The sample consists of over 700,000 distinct CDR3 sequences, just under 25% of them appearing once. The same data also contributed to another study, on T cells of mothers and their children.

The chain joins TRBV12-5 to TRBJ1-2; D is unclear. The receptor was isolated from a boy younger than 18 in good health. Sample: blood. CDR3 in DNA: TGTGCTAGTGGGGAACGCGGGGGCTACACCTTC. It specifies CASGERGGYTF.